This section outlines one T cell receptor (beta chain) sequence together with its context. What it recognizes is unknown. At the DNA level, this CDR3 is encoded by other sequences in the same sample as well. The data are from a study of OX40 agonist ivuxolimab in advanced cancers. Study in general: The patients received agonistic anti-OX40 (CD134) antibody ivuxolimab. Study-level findings and limits: Within 6 weeks, CD4+ and CD8+ blood T cells expanded clonally at 0.1 to 3.0 mg/kg.

V was trimmed by 2 bases and J by 0 bases, leaving 8 bases between them. Germline CDR1 LNHDA, CDR2 SQIVND (reference sequence). The CDR3 length is 14 residues. Some clones are missing from TCRdb's copy, which holds only in-frame ones; the method was immunoSEQ multiplex PCR. Among roughly 100,000 clones listed, 90% to 97% were seen once. The gene calls are TRBV19 and TRBJ2-7; D is possibly TRBD1 (5 bases). Sample: CD4+ or CD8+ T cells sorted from blood, taken in a trial of the OX40 agonist ivuxolimab. The TCR originated in an adult with an advanced solid tumor such as melanoma, head and neck, liver or kidney cancer. The CDR3 DNA reads TGTGCCAGTAGTATATCAGGGCCCTCCTACGAGCAGTACTTC. Translating it yields CASSISGPSYEQYF.